The 18 T cell receptor beta chains listed next were all sequenced from one sample in a study of control samples from healthy donors and cancer patients. The protocol was immunoSEQ multiplex PCR, while the TCRdb copy is restricted to in-frame clones and leaves out a portion. The sample lists around 200,000 clones, about 95% occurring once. Material: blood. Source of these receptors: a man aged 50 to 59 in good health.

In DNA form, the CDR3 reads TGTGCCCGCCGGGACCTAAACTATGGCTACACCTTC. Its translation is CARRDLNYGYTF. V and J are TRBV6-5 and TRBJ1-2, with D possibly TRBD1 on 5 matching bases. The CDR3 loop spans 12 amino acids. Germline loops: CDR1 MNHEY, CDR2 SVGAGI. Trimming took 11 bases from V and 2 from J, leaving 12 bases between them.

Here the CDR3 reads CASNPFLAEQRNTQYF. The CDR3 DNA is TGTGCCAGCAACCCCTTCCTAGCGGAGCAAAGGAATACGCAGTATTTT. The chain employs TRBV6-6 and TRBJ2-3; 7 bases map to TRBD2. V lost 7 bases, J lost 7 bases, and 17 bases stayed unmatched. The CDR3 has 16 residues. CDR1 and CDR2 (germline): MNHNY, SVGAGI (reference sequence).

The table lists this clone with a few counts. CDR3 DNA sequence: TGTGCCAGCAGCCCTGCCACAGGCCGGAGCAATCAGCCCCAGCATTTT. Translated: CASSPATGRSNQPQHF. The chain uses TRBV7-9 and TRBJ1-5; tentatively, D is TRBD1 (5 bases). The CDR3 length is 16 residues. Germline V gene lookup returns CDR1 SEHNR and CDR2 FQNEAQ (reference sequence). The V and J ends lost 5 bases and 1 base respectively, with 15 bases between them.

In this sample, this clone turned up a few times. The chain links TRBV18 to TRBJ1-5; D is undetermined. This CDR3 region has 15 residues. Germline V gene data show CDR1 as KGHSH and CDR2 as LQKENI. V dropped 4 bases and J dropped 0 bases, with 10 bases sitting between them. CDR3 amino acids: CASSRVANSNQPQHF. In nucleotides, the CDR3 is TGTGCCAGCTCACGGGTTGCAAATAGCAATCAGCCCCAGCATTTT.

The genes are TRBV28 and TRBJ2-4; TRBD1 aligns across 8 bases. The CDR3 runs 15 residues. Germline CDR1 reads MDHEN; CDR2 reads SYDVKM. V lost 11 bases to trimming and J lost 5 bases; unmatched junction nucleotides: 14. CDR3 sequence (DNA): TGTGCCTCGGCCCTGGGTGGGACAGGTCAAAACATTCAGTACTTC. Its translation: CASALGGTGQNIQYF.

This clone occurred once. The chain recombines TRBV6-6 with TRBJ1-5; TRBD1 matches at 12 bases. The length of the CDR3 is 15 residues. V was clipped by 5 bases and J by 7 bases; unmatched bases: 6. Germline V lookup: CDR1 MNHNY, CDR2 SVGAGI (reference sequence). CDR3 nucleotide sequence: TGTGCCAGCAGTGGGACAGGGGGCTCTGGACAGCCCCAGCATTTT. Residues: CASSGTGGSGQPQHF.

In this sample, this clone turned up a few times. The J gene is TRBJ1-4, the V gene TRBV7-2; D possibly corresponds to TRBD1 (5 bases). Per germline, CDR1 SGHTA and CDR2 FQGNSA. The CDR3 covers 15 residues. The germline V and J ends were trimmed by 3 bases and 4 bases, with 12 bases remaining between them. CDR3 in amino acids: CASSFYQGINEKLFF. Written as DNA, the CDR3 is TGTGCCAGCAGCTTCTATCAGGGTATTAATGAAAAACTGTTTTTT.

The chain combines TRBV3-1 (or the pseudogene TRBV3-2) with TRBJ1-5, with 9 nucleotides matching TRBD1. This CDR3 comprises 16 residues. After removal of 4 bases from V and 4 bases from J, the junction contained 8 bases not matched to a gene. Germline V gene lookup returns CDR1 LGHDT and CDR2 YNNKEL (reference sequence). CDR3 loop: CASSPADRGTNQPQHF. Here the CDR3 DNA reads TGTGCCAGCAGCCCGGCCGACAGGGGGACGAATCAGCCCCAGCATTTT.

The V gene is TRBV3-1 (or the pseudogene TRBV3-2), the J gene TRBJ1-2; 7 bases map to TRBD1. The CDR3 is made up of 17 amino acids. The trim removed 3 bases at V and 0 bases at J, leaving 10 bases unmatched. The germline V gene encodes CDR1 LGHDT and CDR2 YNNKEL (reference sequence). The CDR3 region has the DNA TGTGCCAGCAGCCACCTTTTTACGGGACAGCCTAACTATGGCTACACCTTC. Encoded protein: CASSHLFTGQPNYGYTF.

In this sample, this clone turned up once. The V call is TRBV27, the J call TRBJ2-1; 7 positions match TRBD2. Germline CDR1 MNHEY, CDR2 SMNVEV (reference sequence). J was trimmed by 5 bases and V by 5 bases; bases with no gene match: 3. CDR3 size: 13 residues. CDR3 DNA sequence: TGTGCCAGCAGTGCCGGGAGGCACAATGAGCAGTTCTTC. This sequence encodes CASSAGRHNEQFF.

This chain connects TRBV7-6 to TRBJ1-1; 7 bases map to TRBD1. Trimming cost V 2 bases and J 3 bases; bases outside gene matches: 9. The CDR3 is 16 residues long. The germline CDR1 and CDR2 sequences are SGHVS and FNYEAQ. CDR3 region: CASSLMSGTVHTEAFF. Written as DNA, the CDR3 is TGTGCCAGCAGCTTAATGTCCGGGACAGTCCACACTGAAGCTTTCTTT.

The chain employs TRBV28 and TRBJ1-1, with a tentative D call TRBD1 (6 bases). With 6 bases removed from V and 3 bases from J, the gap between germline ends came to 20 bases. Per germline, CDR1 MDHEN and CDR2 SYDVKM. The CDR3 loop spans 16 amino acids. CDR3 protein: CASSSGGGKGDTEAFF. The CDR3 DNA reads TGTGCCAGCAGCTCCGGCGGGGGGAAGGGGGACACTGAAGCTTTCTTT.

J is TRBJ1-4 and V is TRBV27; 8 nucleotides agree with TRBD1. The CDR3 sequence is 14 residues long. With V trimmed by 3 bases and J by 8 bases, 5 bases remained unmatched. CDR1 is MNHEY and CDR2 is SMNVEV in the germline V gene (reference sequence). The CDR3 protein is CASSFQGAGEKLFF. DNA of the CDR3: TGTGCCAGCAGTTTCCAGGGGGCGGGGGAAAAACTGTTTTTT.

The CDR3 sequence is CASRVTGTDTQYF. The CDR3, as DNA: TGTGCCAGCAGAGTGACAGGCACAGATACGCAGTATTTT. V is TRBV6-4 and J is TRBJ2-3, with D perhaps TRBD1 (5 bases). V lost 6 bases and J lost 1, with 8 bases in between. Per germline, CDR1 MRHNA and CDR2 SNTAGT. This CDR3 is 13 amino acids long.

V is TRBV5-8 and J is TRBJ1-2; 8 bases match TRBD1. This CDR3 comprises 16 residues. J lost 4 bases, V lost 3 bases, and 11 bases had no gene match. Germline V gene sequence: CDR1 SGHTS, CDR2 YDEGEE. CDR3 protein: CASSSFRGQIIYGYTF. The CDR3 bases are TGTGCCAGCAGCTCCTTCAGGGGGCAGATAATCTATGGCTACACCTTC.

To note about this clone: Additional DNA sequences in this sample encode the identical CDR3. The V gene is TRBV30, the J gene TRBJ1-1; D is unclear. CDR1 GTSNPN and CDR2 SVGIG come from the germline V gene (reference sequence). V was trimmed by 2 bases and J by 6 bases, leaving 4 bases between them. The CDR3 contains 10 residues. This CDR3 is CAWSRAEAFF. The CDR3 DNA is TGTGCCTGGAGTAGAGCTGAAGCTTTCTTT.

The CDR3 nucleotides are TGTGCCAGCAGTGTCGGGCCGATCAACACTGAAGCTTTCTTT. As protein: CASSVGPINTEAFF. The rearrangement uses TRBV2 and TRBJ1-1; no firm D call. Trimming shortened V by 4 bases and J by 2 bases, and 11 bases separated the two germline ends. Germline values: CDR1 SNHLY, CDR2 FYNNEI. The length of the CDR3 is 14 residues.

This clone appeared once. This chain links TRBV28 with TRBJ1-1, with D possibly matching TRBD1 (5 bases). Deletions cut 6 bases from V and 3 bases from J, with 11 bases between. Looked up from germline, CDR1 is MDHEN and CDR2 is SYDVKM. The CDR3 consists of 13 residues. CDR3 sequence reads: CASREVGDTEAFF. CDR3 coding DNA: TGTGCCAGCAGGGAAGTAGGGGACACTGAAGCTTTCTTT. Full variable domain (missing parts from reference TRBV28 and TRBJ1-1): DVKVTQSSRYLVKRTGEKVFLECVQDMDHENMFWYRQDPGLGLRLIYFSYDVKMKEKGDIPEGYSVSREKKERFSLILESASTNQTSMYLCASREVGDTEAFFGQGTRLTVV.